The 6 T cell receptor beta chains below come from one sample, sequenced in a study of T cell clones after liver transplantation. The method was immunoSEQ multiplex PCR; TCRdb's version includes in-frame clones alone and lacks a portion of them. The table includes nearly 45,000 clones, about 82% detected once. Here the sequenced sample was CD4+ T cells from blood, taken 24 months after liver transplant. Receptors originate from a human patient who received a liver transplant. Part of the T cells may come from the graft donor.

The chain is built from TRBV9 and TRBJ1-4; D gene uncertain. Trimming shortened V by 3 bases and J by 9 bases, and 12 bases separated the two germline ends. Germline CDR1 and CDR2: SGDLS and YYNGEE. The CDR3 totals 13 residues. CDR3 sequence reads: CASSGQPFQKLFF. The CDR3 region has the DNA TGTGCCAGCAGCGGCCAGCCCTTTCAAAAACTGTTTTTT.

The chain combines TRBV5-1 with TRBJ1-1; the D gene is possibly TRBD1 (5 bases). Germline assignment: CDR1 SGHRS and CDR2 YFSETQ. The CDR3 has 14 residues. V was pared by 4 bases and J by 2 bases, with 12 bases between. The CDR3 DNA reads as TGCGCCAGCAGCCTACAGGCAAGCAACACTGAAGCTTTCTTT. Translated: CASSLQASNTEAFF.

V is TRBV6-5 and J is TRBJ2-1, with D perhaps assigned TRBD1 or TRBD2 (5 bases each). This CDR3 contains 13 residues. The ends were cut back, 2 bases at V and 10 bases at J, with 12 bases in the middle. CDR1 and CDR2 (germline): MNHEY, SVGAGI. Here the CDR3 reads CASSYRGVGEQFF. Written as DNA, the CDR3 is TGTGCCAGCAGTTACAGGGGAGTTGGGGAGCAGTTCTTC.

V gene TRBV6-1 combines with J gene TRBJ2-3, with D unclear. Germline V CDR1 and CDR2: MNHNS, SASEGT. The CDR3 loop spans 11 amino acids. V was pared by 2 bases and J by 5 bases, with 2 bases between. Written as DNA, the CDR3 is TGTGCCAGCAGTGAAATAGATACGCAGTATTTT. Amino acid sequence: CASSEIDTQYF.

The chain is built from TRBV15 and TRBJ1-2, with a possible D match to TRBD1 (6 bases). The CDR3 is 18 amino acids. Per the germline V gene, CDR1 is LNHNV and CDR2 is YYDKDF (reference sequence). Between the trimmed V and J ends, which lost 0 bases and 4 bases, there was a span of 21 bases. CDR3 residues: CATSRDSGLTGTIYGYTF. The CDR3 DNA follows: TGTGCCACCAGCAGAGATTCTGGACTTACCGGGACAATCTATGGCTACACCTTC.

By frequency in the sample, this clone is medium-sized. This chain uses TRBV19 with TRBJ2-5; D tentatively reads TRBD1 or TRBD2 (5 bases each). This CDR3 has 13 amino acids. Trimming left V 7 bases short and J 0 bases short, with 9 bases between. In germline, CDR1 is LNHDA, CDR2 SQIVND (reference sequence). This CDR3 is CASTGHNQETQYF. CDR3 nucleotides: TGTGCCAGTACGGGGCATAACCAAGAGACCCAGTACTTC. The whole variable domain, remainder taken from reference TRBV19 and TRBJ2-5, is DGGITQSPKYLFRKEGQNVTLSCEQNLNHDAMYWYRQDPGQGLRLIYYSQIVNDFQKGDIAEGYSVSREKKESFPLTVTSAQKNPTAFYLCASTGHNQETQYFGPGTRLLVL.